These T cell receptor beta chains were read from a single sample in a study of CD8+ T cells in alopecia areata. Libraries were prepared by immunoSEQ multiplex PCR; TCRdb keeps only in-frame clonotypes and omits some of them. The repertoire includes about 180,000 clones, about 53% of them detected once, and roughly a tenth sits in the top ten. The source material was CD8+ T cells sorted from blood, sampled at week 24, from a patient treated with tofacitinib. These receptors were obtained from a human donor with alopecia areata. CDR3s include the opening cysteine and the closing phenylalanine or tryptophan. The D gene is left open where the match is weak. For some rows the clone size is stated as once, few or many, or as a class when expanded; others skip it.

-	-	TRBV11-3	TRBJ2-4	CASSFAGRQDIQYF	TGTGCCAGCAGCTTCGCAGGGCGGCAAGACATTCAGTACTTC
-	TRBD2	TRBV9	TRBJ2-4	CASSPGTSIAKNIQYF	TGTGCCAGCAGCCCTGGGACTAGCATAGCCAAAAACATTCAGTACTTC
-	-	TRBV11-2	TRBJ2-7	CASKGSYEQYF	TGTGCCAGCAAGGGTAGTTACGAGCAGTACTTC
-	-	TRBV5-1	TRBJ2-3	CASSLVSVSTDTQYF	TGCGCCAGCAGCTTGGTGTCAGTAAGCACAGATACGCAGTATTTT
-	TRBD1	TRBV11-1	TRBJ1-1	CASSSPYDRGSTEAFF	TGTGCCAGCAGCTCACCATATGACAGGGGCAGCACTGAAGCTTTCTTT
few	-	TRBV4-3	TRBJ2-7	CASSQDAGVHEQYF	TGCGCCAGCAGCCAAGATGCGGGCGTCCACGAGCAGTACTTC
-	-	TRBV19	TRBJ1-1	CASSINKNTEAFF	TGTGCCAGTAGTATTAACAAGAACACTGAAGCTTTCTTT
few	-	TRBV10-3	TRBJ1-5	CAISDKAGGPGQPQHF	TGTGCCATCAGTGATAAGGCGGGGGGGCCGGGGCAGCCCCAGCATTTT
few	-	TRBV28	TRBJ1-4	CASSLRLNNEKLFF	TGTGCCAGCAGTTTACGCCTGAATAATGAAAAACTGTTTTTT
medium-sized	TRBD2	TRBV7-3	TRBJ2-7	CASSSPRGTSGGSSYEQYF	TGTGCCAGCAGCTCCCCCAGGGGGACTAGCGGGGGGTCGTCCTACGAGCAGTACTTC